This TCR beta chain was sequenced in a study of T cells in Graves' hyperthyroidism and ophthalmopathy. Per the germline V gene, CDR1 is KGHSH and CDR2 is LQKENI. The CDR3 length is 17 residues. With 6 bases clipped from V and 2 bases from J, the junction kept 14 bases outside the gene matches. RNA transcripts provided the source from which TCR beta CDR3 regions were amplified. With the HTBI primer set, the TCR CDR3 went through a first round of RT-PCR. TCRdb reanalysed the multiplex PCR reads using MiXCR and keeps one entry per CDR3 protein. The sample holds hundreds of thousands of distinct CDR3 sequences, about 20% seen once. Only a few counts were recorded for this clonotype.

The origin of this receptor is a man aged 35-49 years with Graves' ophthalmopathy. V and J are TRBV18 and TRBJ2-5; 8 bases align to TRBD2. The material sequenced was blood. Written as DNA, the CDR3 is TGTGCCAGCTCCCCCGGGGGGGCCGATGAGGGGCAAGAGACCCAGTACTTC. Translation: CASSPGGADEGQETQYF.